These T cell receptor beta chains were read from a single sample in a study of blood T cell repertoires in COVID-19. TCRdb's copy holds only in-frame clones and misses some; the assay was immunoSEQ multiplex PCR. The sample contains approximately 44,000 clones, roughly 89% of which appear only once. Sequencing was performed on peripheral blood. The source of these receptors is a man aged 55 to 69 with active COVID-19. Both conserved end residues are part of each CDR3. A D gene is named only where the DNA matches it firmly. Only part of the rows carry a size: once, few, many, or a class if the clone is expanded.

size	V	D	J	CDR3	DNA
-	TRBV13	TRBD2	TRBJ2-7	CASSSNIAGLGEVRQYF	TGTGCCAGCAGCTCGAATATAGCGGGGCTGGGAGAGGTTAGGCAGTACTTC
-	TRBV28	TRBD2	TRBJ2-1	CASSTASGSRHEQFF	TGTGCCAGCAGTACCGCTAGCGGGAGCAGGCATGAGCAGTTCTTC
-	TRBV19	-	TRBJ1-2	CASSMLDSTNYGYTF	TGTGCCAGTAGTATGTTGGACTCCACTAACTATGGCTACACCTTC
-	TRBV6-6	TRBD2	TRBJ2-7	CASSFNLAGAPHEQYF	TGTGCCAGCAGTTTCAATCTAGCGGGGGCCCCCCACGAGCAGTACTTC
-	TRBV12-1	-	TRBJ2-1	CASSFGPKREATNASYNEQFF	TGTGCCAGCAGCTTTGGGCCGAAGCGGGAGGCCACCAACGCCTCCTACAATGAGCAGTTCTTC
-	TRBV19	TRBD1	TRBJ2-7	CASSPAGTGGRYEQYF	TGTGCCAGTTCCCCGGCGGGGACAGGGGGCCGCTACGAGCAGTACTTC
-	TRBV5-1	-	TRBJ2-7	CASSPTGASLEQYF	TGCGCCAGCAGCCCCACGGGTGCTAGTCTCGAGCAGTACTTC
-	TRBV19	-	TRBJ1-3	CASTRTGSSGNTIYF	TGTGCCAGTACCCGGACGGGGAGCTCTGGAAACACCATATATTTT
few	TRBV14	TRBD2	TRBJ2-1	CASSLGTSGVWGYNEQFF	TGTGCCAGCAGCCTAGGGACTAGCGGCGTATGGGGCTACAATGAGCAGTTCTTC
once	TRBV18	-	TRBJ1-1	CASSPRQSMNTEAFF	TGTGCCAGCTCACCACGACAGAGCATGAACACTGAAGCTTTCTTT
-	TRBV20-1	-	TRBJ2-1	CSAKTRELQFF	TGCAGTGCTAAGACCCGGGAACTTCAGTTCTTC
once	TRBV29-1	TRBD1	TRBJ1-2	CSVPQGQAVYGYTF	TGCAGCGTCCCACAGGGACAGGCAGTCTATGGCTACACCTTC
few	TRBV6-6	-	TRBJ1-1	CASSYSEGNTEAFF	TGTGCCAGCAGTTACTCCGAGGGGAACACTGAAGCTTTCTTT
-	TRBV19	-	TRBJ1-5	CASTDNGYSNQPQHF	TGTGCCAGTACTGACAACGGATATAGCAATCAGCCCCAGCATTTT
-	TRBV6-1	TRBD2	TRBJ2-1	CASSELLAGLYNEQFF	TGTGCCAGCAGTGAACTCCTAGCGGGATTGTACAATGAGCAGTTCTTC
few	TRBV6-5	-	TRBJ1-6	CASSTRGPPPLHF	TGTGCCAGCAGTACCCGGGGTCCGCCCCCCCTCCACTTT
once	TRBV7-9	TRBD1	TRBJ2-7	CASSLVTGGEDEQYF	TGTGCCAGCAGCTTAGTGACAGGGGGCGAGGACGAGCAGTACTTC
-	TRBV4-3	TRBD1	TRBJ1-5	CASSLDRGPRPQHF	TGCGCCAGCAGCCTAGACAGGGGGCCGCGACCCCAGCATTTT
-	TRBV29-1	TRBD1	TRBJ2-5	CSGGGQGAETQYF	TGCAGCGGCGGGGGACAGGGGGCAGAGACCCAGTACTTC
-	TRBV9	TRBD2	TRBJ2-2	CASSVGTSGSGELFF	TGTGCCAGCAGCGTAGGGACTAGCGGTAGTGGGGAGCTGTTTTTT
-	TRBV4-3	TRBD1	TRBJ2-1	CASSQGQGGLPNEQFF	TGCGCCAGCAGCCAAGGGCAAGGGGGCTTACCCAATGAGCAGTTCTTC
-	TRBV28	TRBD1	TRBJ1-1	CASKPGTAKNTEAFF	TGTGCCAGCAAACCCGGGACAGCTAAGAACACTGAAGCTTTCTTT
-	TRBV7-2	TRBD2	TRBJ2-5	CASSLKTGGETQYF	TGTGCCAGCAGCTTAAAAACGGGAGGGGAGACCCAGTACTTC
medium-sized	TRBV5-8	TRBD1	TRBJ1-1	CASSHGTGGTEAFF	TGTGCCAGCAGCCACGGGACAGGGGGGACTGAAGCTTTCTTT
once	TRBV7-2	-	TRBJ1-2	CASSLGRGEGYTF	TGTGCCAGCAGCTTAGGCAGGGGAGAGGGCTACACCTTC
-	TRBV10-3	TRBD2	TRBJ2-7	CATGLAGSDEQYF	TGTGCCACCGGACTAGCGGGAAGCGACGAGCAGTACTTC
once	TRBV5-4	TRBD1	TRBJ1-2	CASSLQGRGGYTF	TGTGCCAGCAGCCTACAGGGGAGAGGTGGCTACACCTTC
once	TRBV5-4	TRBD1	TRBJ2-7	CASSPGQDVYEQYF	TGTGCCAGCAGCCCCGGACAGGACGTCTACGAGCAGTACTTC
-	TRBV24-1	TRBD2	TRBJ2-7	CATSDPGRPTNEQYF	TGTGCCACCAGTGATCCCGGGAGGCCGACAAATGAGCAGTACTTC
-	TRBV2	TRBD1	TRBJ1-5	CASTGQGRSNQPQHF	TGTGCCAGCACGGGACAGGGGAGGTCGAATCAGCCCCAGCATTTT
-	TRBV19	-	TRBJ2-7	CASSIAGDYEQYF	TGTGCCAGTAGTATAGCGGGAGACTACGAGCAGTACTTC
-	TRBV6-5	-	TRBJ2-7	CASSYSLDSFYEQYF	TGTGCCAGCAGTTACTCCCTAGACAGCTTCTACGAGCAGTACTTC
-	TRBV5-6	TRBD1	TRBJ2-7	CASSSGQGTEQYF	TGTGCCAGCAGCTCTGGACAGGGGACCGAGCAGTACTTC
-	TRBV4-3	-	TRBJ2-5	CASSQDVAARETQYF	TGCGCCAGCAGCCAAGATGTGGCCGCCAGGGAGACCCAGTACTTC
-	TRBV7-9	TRBD2	TRBJ2-1	CASTSTLAGGGSYNEQFF	TGTGCCAGCACCTCTACACTAGCGGGAGGGGGCTCCTACAATGAGCAGTTCTTC
-	TRBV27	TRBD1	TRBJ1-2	CASSGQGVFNYGYTF	TGTGCCAGCAGTGGACAGGGGGTTTTCAACTATGGCTACACCTTC
-	TRBV6-2/TRBV6-3	-	TRBJ2-1	CASSPVLSNEQFF	TGTGCCAGCAGTCCCGTCCTCTCCAATGAGCAGTTCTTC
once	TRBV7-9	-	TRBJ2-5	CASSFKFPGKETQYF	TGTGCCAGCAGCTTTAAGTTCCCGGGGAAAGAGACCCAGTACTTC
medium-sized	TRBV10-2	TRBD2	TRBJ2-1	CASSGTSQNEQFF	TGCGCCAGCAGTGGGACTAGCCAGAATGAGCAGTTCTTC
-	TRBV2	-	TRBJ2-1	CATSPTDSNNEQFF	TGTGCCACCTCTCCTACCGACTCTAACAATGAGCAGTTCTTC
few	TRBV4-2	TRBD2	TRBJ2-2	CASSQGASTSGNTGELFF	TGTGCCAGCAGCCAAGGTGCCTCGACTAGCGGGAACACCGGGGAGCTGTTTTTT
-	TRBV5-5	TRBD1	TRBJ1-3	CASSDDRAGGNTIYF	TGTGCCAGCAGCGATGACAGGGCGGGTGGAAACACCATATATTTT
-	TRBV2	TRBD2	TRBJ2-2	CASSRWTSGRGTGELFF	TGTGCCAGCAGTCGCTGGACTAGCGGGAGGGGGACCGGGGAGCTGTTTTTT
once	TRBV12-3/TRBV12-4	-	TRBJ1-4	CASSGAEKLFF	TGTGCCAGCAGCGGTGCGGAAAAACTGTTTTTT
-	TRBV14	TRBD2	TRBJ2-7	CASSPRRGATSGRYEQYF	TGTGCCAGCAGCCCCAGAAGGGGCGCGACTAGCGGGCGCTACGAGCAGTACTTC
-	TRBV9	TRBD1	TRBJ1-4	CASSVQGATNEKLFF	TGTGCCAGCAGCGTCCAGGGGGCAACTAATGAAAAACTGTTTTTT
-	TRBV3-1/TRBV3-2	-	TRBJ1-1	CASSSRDGGRITEAFF	TGTGCCAGCAGCTCTAGGGACGGGGGGCGAATCACTGAAGCTTTCTTT
-	TRBV11-2	-	TRBJ2-7	CASSVGHFRYEQYF	TGTGCCAGCAGCGTAGGACATTTCCGCTACGAGCAGTACTTC
-	TRBV7-2	TRBD2	TRBJ2-5	CASSLELAGGPAEETQYF	TGTGCCAGCAGCTTAGAACTAGCGGGAGGGCCCGCCGAAGAGACCCAGTACTTC
few	TRBV6-5	-	TRBJ2-7	CASSTYSGFEQYF	TGTGCCAGCAGTACTTATTCAGGGTTCGAGCAGTACTTC
few	TRBV5-1	-	TRBJ2-5	CASSLARESETQYF	TGCGCCAGCAGCTTGGCGAGGGAATCAGAGACCCAGTACTTC
-	TRBV18	TRBD1	TRBJ1-2	CASSPGQFSNYGYTF	TGTGCCAGCTCACCGGGACAGTTTTCTAACTATGGCTACACCTTC
-	TRBV7-9	TRBD2	TRBJ2-7	CASSLGSGDTTYEQYF	TGTGCCAGCAGCCTAGGGAGCGGGGATACCACCTACGAGCAGTACTTC
-	TRBV6-5	TRBD1	TRBJ1-2	CASSTGGWGNGYTF	TGTGCCAGCAGTACAGGGGGTTGGGGAAATGGCTACACCTTC
once	TRBV11-2	-	TRBJ2-2	CASSSLSGELFF	TGTGCCAGCAGCTCCCTGAGCGGGGAGCTGTTTTTT
-	TRBV19	TRBD1	TRBJ2-1	CASAVTGGDNEQFF	TGTGCCAGTGCGGTGACAGGGGGCGACAATGAGCAGTTCTTC
-	TRBV6-1	TRBD2	TRBJ2-2	CASSEVYSGGFF	TGTGCCAGCAGTGAAGTCTATTCGGGGGGGTTTTTT
-	TRBV28	-	TRBJ2-5	CASSLYSTGSRGETQYF	TGTGCCAGCAGTTTATACTCGACGGGGTCCCGCGGAGAGACCCAGTACTTC
-	TRBV12-3/TRBV12-4	-	TRBJ2-2	CGCGGGTGELFF	TGTGGGTGCGGAGGAGGGACCGGGGAGCTGTTTTTT
-	TRBV7-9	TRBD1	TRBJ2-2	CASSYPRTGGPGELFF	TGTGCCAGCAGCTATCCTCGGACAGGGGGCCCCGGGGAGCTGTTTTTT